This entry features one T cell receptor (beta chain) sequence. As yet, its antigen is unknown. The record originates from a study of PD-1 blockade in classical Hodgkin lymphoma. Profiling relied on immunoSEQ multiplex PCR, and the TCRdb table lists in-frame clones only, not all of them. The data show 15,000 or so clones, roughly two thirds seen once. There was relapse after autologous stem cell transplantation in every patient, and there was variation in brentuximab vedotin exposure. Broader study findings: Those patients who began receiving nivolumab less than 1 year after ASCT had lower diversity, and they were excluded.

The material was peripheral blood mononuclear cells (PBMCs), obtained at baseline. The TCR sequence derives from a human donor with classical Hodgkin lymphoma.

CDR3 sequence (DNA): TGTGCCAGCAGCGGTAGACAGGACTCCTACGAGCAGTACTTC. Translated, it gives CASSGRQDSYEQYF. The chain carries TRBV9 and TRBJ2-7; tentatively, D is TRBD1 (6 bases). The CDR3 has 14 residues. CDR1 is SGDLS, CDR2 YYNGEE, per germline. Trimming removed 3 bases at V and 0 bases at J, with 10 bases between.